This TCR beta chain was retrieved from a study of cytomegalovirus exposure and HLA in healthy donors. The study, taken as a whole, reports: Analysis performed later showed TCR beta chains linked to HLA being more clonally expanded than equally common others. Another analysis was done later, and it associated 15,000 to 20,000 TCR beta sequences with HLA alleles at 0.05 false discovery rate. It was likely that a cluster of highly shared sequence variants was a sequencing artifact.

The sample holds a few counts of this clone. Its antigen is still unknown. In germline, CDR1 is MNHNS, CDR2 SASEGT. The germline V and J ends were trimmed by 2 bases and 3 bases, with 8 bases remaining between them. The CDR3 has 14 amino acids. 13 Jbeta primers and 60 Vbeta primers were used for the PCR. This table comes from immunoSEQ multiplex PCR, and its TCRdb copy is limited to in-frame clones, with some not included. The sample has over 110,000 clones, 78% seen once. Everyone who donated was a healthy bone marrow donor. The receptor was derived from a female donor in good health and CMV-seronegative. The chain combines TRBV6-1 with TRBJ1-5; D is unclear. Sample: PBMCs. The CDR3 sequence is CASSEHSLNQPQHF. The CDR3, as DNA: TGTGCCAGCAGTGAACACAGTCTCAATCAGCCCCAGCATTTT.